Presented here are 15 T cell receptor beta chains from one specimen sequenced in a study of T cells in Graves' hyperthyroidism and ophthalmopathy. The investigators amplified TCR beta CDR3 regions from RNA transcripts. The HTBI primer set was used in a first-round RT-PCR of the TCR CDR3. One entry per CDR3 protein results from TCRdb running MiXCR on the multiplex PCR reads. This table holds around 660,000 distinct CDR3 sequences, about 45% found once. The sequenced sample consisted of peripheral blood or thyroid tissue (not recorded which). These receptors were taken from an adult man with Graves' disease, either hyperthyroidism or ophthalmopathy (not recorded which).

There are a few counts of this clonotype. CDR3 sequence reads: CASSERGREKLFF. The CDR3 DNA sequence: TGTGCCAGCAGTGAACGGGGACGAGAAAAACTGTTTTTT. The rearrangement joins TRBV6-1 to TRBJ1-4; possible D gene TRBD1, 5 bases. This CDR3 contains 13 residues. CDR1 and CDR2 (germline): MNHNS, SASEGT. V lost 2 bases and J lost 8, with 9 bases in between.

This chain connects TRBV7-9 to TRBJ1-6; possible D gene TRBD1, 6 bases. V lost 5 bases and J lost 8, with 19 bases in between. Per germline, CDR1 SEHNR and CDR2 FQNEAQ (reference sequence). The CDR3 is 16 residues long. CDR3 amino acids: CASSQDGGAEDSPLHF. The CDR3 coding sequence is TGTGCCAGCAGCCAAGATGGGGGGGCGGAGGATTCACCCCTCCACTTT. The whole variable domain, remainder taken from reference TRBV7-9 and TRBJ1-6, is DTGVSQNPRHKITKRGQNVTFRCDPISEHNRLYWYRQTLGQGPEFLTYFQNEAQLEKSRLLSDRFSAERPKGSFSTLEIQRTEQGDSAMYLCASSQDGGAEDSPLHFGNGTRLTVT.

This clonotype has only a few counts. The genes are TRBV11-2 and TRBJ2-2; D is undetermined. Germline CDR1 SGHAT, CDR2 FQNNGV. Trimming pared 2 bases from V and 1 base from J, leaving 5 bases between. CDR3 length equals 14 residues. The CDR3 DNA reads TGTGCCAGCAGCTTATGGTTGAACACCGGGGAGCTGTTTTTT. Protein sequence: CASSLWLNTGELFF.

About this clonotype: Compared with germline, one end of the junction differs, possibly owing to a read error. The gene calls are TRBV6-6 and TRBJ2-5, with unresolved D. CDR1 MNHNY and CDR2 SVGAGI come from the germline V gene (reference sequence). This CDR3 spans 13 amino acids. CDR3 sequence: CASSYGWEEIQYF. DNA for the CDR3: TGTGCCAGCAGTTATGGATGGGAAGAGATCCAGTACTTC.

This chain uses TRBV2 with TRBJ2-7, with a tentative D call TRBD2 (5 bases). CDR1 SNHLY and CDR2 FYNNEI come from the germline V gene. Trimming shortened V by 8 bases and J by 0 bases, and 20 bases separated the two germline ends. The CDR3 is 16 amino acids. The CDR3 region is CASSPLPEGSSYEQYF. In nucleotides, the CDR3 is TGTGCCAGCTCACCACTGCCTGAGGGTAGCTCCTACGAGCAGTACTTC.

The chain carries TRBV29-1 and TRBJ1-1; D gene uncertain. V was cut by 6 bases and J by 2 bases, with 13 bases left in between. The CDR3 contains 13 residues. Germline CDR1 and CDR2: SQVTM and ANQGSEA. CDR3 sequence reads: CSVVDGVNTEAFF. The CDR3 coding sequence is TGCAGCGTAGTCGACGGGGTAAACACTGAAGCTTTCTTT.

This clonotype was observed a handful of times. The chain couples TRBV9 to TRBJ2-5; TRBD2 agrees at 13 bases. The CDR3 is 16 residues long. V shed 7 bases, J shed 5 bases, and the junction held 11 bases outside the gene matches. CDR1 and CDR2 (germline): SGDLS, YYNGEE. The CDR3 DNA is TGTGCCAGCGGCGGCGGGGGACTAGCGGGATGGGAGACCCAGTACTTC. Its translation: CASGGGGLAGWETQYF.

V usage is TRBV2 and J usage is TRBJ1-5; TRBD1 is a possible D gene (5 bases). Germline CDR1 is SNHLY and CDR2 is FYNNEI. There are 15 residues in the CDR3. The V gene lost 4 bases and the J gene lost 5 bases, with 15 bases spanning the gap. The CDR3 bases are TGTGCCAGCAGTGGGGGCCAGGTATATTATCAGCCCCAGCATTTT. Amino acid sequence: CASSGGQVYYQPQHF.

The sample holds a few counts of this clonotype. This rearrangement joins TRBV6-5 to TRBJ2-7; TRBD1 aligns across 9 bases. The ends lost 1 base at V and 8 bases at J; junction bases unmatched: 9. Germline lookup yields CDR1 MNHEY and CDR2 SVGAGI. This CDR3 has 15 amino acids. Here the CDR3 DNA reads TGTGCCAGCAGTTACTACCGGGACAGGGCGTCTCAGCAGTACTTC. Its translation is CASSYYRDRASQQYF.

This sequence joins TRBV2 and TRBJ1-2, with a weak D call TRBD1 (6 bases). Trimming pared 8 bases from V and 4 bases from J, leaving 20 bases between. The length of the CDR3 is 15 residues. Germline V gives CDR1 SNHLY, CDR2 FYNNEI. In DNA, the CDR3 is TGTGCCAGCTCAGACGGGACACAGGGACTCTATGGCTACACCTTC. Amino acids: CASSDGTQGLYGYTF.

Notes on this clonotype: A much larger clone differs by one base, so this may be a read error. The V and J genes are TRBV25-1 and TRBJ1-1, with TRBD1 identical over 7 bases. The V gene end was trimmed by 6 bases and the J gene end by 0 bases; junction bases not matched to a gene: 13. CDR3 length equals 17 residues. Germline V lookup: CDR1 MGHDK, CDR2 SYGVNS. The CDR3 reads CASSGASGRGMNTEAFF. In DNA form, the CDR3 reads TGTGCCAGCAGCGGTGCATCGGGCAGGGGGATGAACACTGAAGCTTTCTTT.

This clonotype was seen a handful of times. The V and J genes are TRBV11-2 and TRBJ1-1; D unresolved. With 4 bases removed from V and 1 base from J, the gap between germline ends came to 10 bases. CDR3 length equals 14 residues. CDR1 and CDR2 (germline): SGHAT, FQNNGV. The CDR3 sequence is CASSSTVRNTEAFF. In nucleotides, the CDR3 is TGTGCCAGCAGCTCTACGGTTAGGAACACTGAAGCTTTCTTT.

In regard to this clonotype: This could be a read error, since a much larger clone is one nucleotide away. The V call is TRBV10-2, the J call TRBJ1-1; no clear D. Germline assignment: CDR1 WSHSY and CDR2 SAAADI. This CDR3 is 14 amino acids long. In nucleotides, the CDR3 is TGCGCCAGCGGTGAGATGGGGAGCCGGACTGAAGCTTTCTTT. It yields the protein CASGEMGSRTEAFF.

This chain joins TRBV11-1 and TRBJ1-6, with 9 bases fitting TRBD1. CDR1 SGHAT and CDR2 FQDESV come from the germline V gene (reference sequence). J lost 10 bases, V lost 1 base, and 8 bases had no gene match. CDR3 length: 16 residues. This chain's CDR3 is CASSLGQGQGESPLHF. In nucleotides, the CDR3 is TGTGCCAGCAGCTTAGGTCAGGGACAGGGTGAATCACCCCTCCACTTT. Together with reference TRBV11-1 and TRBJ1-6, the CDR3 gives the full variable domain: EAEVAQSPRYKITEKSQAVAFWCDPISGHATLYWYRQILGQGPELLVQFQDESVVDDSQLPKDRFSAERLKGVDSTLKIQPAELGDSAMYLCASSLGQGQGESPLHFGNGTRLTVT.

The rearrangement uses TRBV29-1 and TRBJ1-1, with no clear D. The germline CDR1 and CDR2 sequences are SQVTM and ANQGSEA. V lost 8 bases and J 1 base, leaving 11 bases between the germline ends. The CDR3 sequence is 12 residues long. DNA of the CDR3: TGCAGCTTGGCGGCAGGGAACACTGAAGCTTTCTTT. It yields the protein CSLAAGNTEAFF.